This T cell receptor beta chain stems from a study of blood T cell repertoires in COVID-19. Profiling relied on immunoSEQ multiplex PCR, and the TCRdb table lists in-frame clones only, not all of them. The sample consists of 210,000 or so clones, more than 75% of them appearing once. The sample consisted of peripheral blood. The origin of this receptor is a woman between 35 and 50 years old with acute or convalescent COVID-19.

The CDR3 loop reads CASSPSREANYGYTF. The CDR3 DNA follows: TGTGCCAGCTCACCGTCGAGAGAGGCTAACTATGGCTACACCTTC. This chain uses TRBV18 with TRBJ1-2; no firm D call. The CDR3 spans 15 residues. Looked up from germline, CDR1 is KGHSH and CDR2 is LQKENI. Trimming took off 3 bases at V and 0 bases at J, with 11 bases between the two ends.